The sequence of this TCR beta chain was determined in a study of beta chain features in type 1 diabetes. Expressed TCRB transcripts were sequenced because the entire RNA isolate underwent reverse transcription. TCRdb's table, derived via immunoSEQ multiplex PCR, lists solely in-frame clones and lacks some. The data hold 430,000 or so clones, with around 10% observed a single time. Germline V gene data show CDR1 as GTSNPN and CDR2 as SVGIG (reference sequence). The CDR3 length is 15 residues. Using CD45RO/CCR7/CD25/CD127/CD95/CD27, CD4+ naive, central memory, regulatory and stem cell-like memory cells were sorted. Concerning this clone: Antigen specificity is unknown.

Study outcomes and limitations: The study notes PCR might favor shorter templates equally in patients and controls. Among all four CD4+ subsets, Type 1 diabetes patients had TCRB CDR3s that were moderately but significantly shorter. Small HLA sub-analyses could not settle whether HLA shapes TCRB rearrangement.

Source material: naive CD4+ T cells from blood. The chain links TRBV30 to TRBJ2-5; 10 nucleotides align to TRBD2. The last part of the DNA fits TRBJ2-7 better; the J call may be wrong. This clonotype was obtained from a woman aged 18-29 years in good health. The CDR3, as DNA: TGTGCCTGGAGTGTTCGGCTAGCGGGAGTAGGCGAGCAGTACTTC. It encodes CAWSVRLAGVGEQYF.